This TCR beta chain was found in a study of T cells in Graves' hyperthyroidism and ophthalmopathy (dated by TCRdb to about 2019). At the level of the whole study: Peripheral blood was collected at initial diagnosis, before any treatment. A discovery cohort of approximately 97 patients, fewer than 50 with Graves' ophthalmopathy and approximately 57 with stable Graves' hyperthyroidism, was used to find distinguishing TCR V-J signatures. Prospective prediction of ophthalmopathy was tested in an independent validation cohort of some 19 hyperthyroidism patients and around 16 patients who later progressed to ophthalmopathy. The 75 to 100 discovery patients were randomly split 7:3 into training and test sets. In addition, the study compared T-cell repertoires in thyroid tissue and in blood from roughly 6 Graves' hyperthyroidism patients. Following sampling, methimazole starting at 30 mg daily was given to hyperthyroidism patients, and high-dose intravenous methylprednisolone was given to ophthalmopathy patients. The paper reports TCR Vbeta CDR3 sequencing of 130 to 150 peripheral blood samples: some 41 ophthalmopathy, some 80 hyperthyroidism and around 17 progressor patients. The paper as a whole reports these results and caveats: No statistical method was used to fix the sample size in advance, and group allocation was not hidden from the investigators. In validation, progression to ophthalmopathy was predicted by the model with around 71% sensitivity and 72.22% specificity, a median of roughly 6 months before onset. Most expanded thyroid clonotypes (frequency above 0.001) were also detected in blood, suggesting blood repertoires may reflect thyroid immune responses. A 13 V-J signature model separated ophthalmopathy from stable hyperthyroidism, with just over 85% sensitivity and roughly 84% specificity in cross-validation and 80%/75% in testing.

The TCR beta CDR3 regions were amplified from RNA transcripts. The first round of RT-PCR for the TCR CDR3 was performed with the HTBI primer set and the Qiagen OneStep RT-PCR kit. Libraries were constructed in a second round of multiplex PCR, after which size selection and purification were performed. The libraries were sequenced on an Illumina HiSeq2000 using paired-end 100 bp reads. The original pipeline was this. SOAPnuke was used to process the raw data, removing reads that contained adapters or uncalled bases, had a mean Phred below 15, or lacked an exact match to the constant primer or identifier. High-quality paired reads were merged using COPE v1.2.5, and each unique nucleotide sequence was defined as a clonotype. MiTCR v1.1 was used to align the clonotypes against IMGT TRBV, TRBD and TRBJ reference segments. The analysis included only V-J combinations with a frequency above 0.0001, which together covered more than 99% of the repertoires. The TCS score was defined as the ratio of F50 (clonal expansion) to E x V (chaos), calculated using BLOSUM62-based TCRdist between CDR3 peptides within each V-J. Welch's t-statistics and random forest reduced several hundred V-J features to 10 to 15, which were used in a naive Bayes classifier (R e1071). TCRdb redid the processing of the public reads, applying fastp at Q25 and MiXCR, and retained in-frame beta chains. Entries that share a CDR3 protein sequence are merged under the most common genes and DNA. Here the V and J calls rest on TCRdb's processing, not on the authors' analysis. For this sample there are hundreds of thousands of distinct CDR3 sequences; 11% to 15% appear just once. The ten largest clones take up roughly 10% of the sample.

Graves' hyperthyroidism was defined as stable when no progression to ophthalmopathy occurred over 18 months of follow-up. Hyperthyroidism patients were newly diagnosed, with disease duration under 2 months, and aged 18 to 65 years. Exclusion was applied to patients with uncontrolled infections, other autoimmune diseases, pregnancy or lactation. Diagnoses relied on clinical symptoms, serum thyroxine and TRAb, thyroid ultrasound and orbital computed tomography. Ficoll-Paque density gradient centrifugation was used to isolate PBMCs from under 11 ml of fresh peripheral blood. Total RNA was extracted using Trizol reagent, and RNA quality was assessed on an Agilent 2100 Bioanalyzer. From a lookup of the germline V gene (reference sequence), CDR1 and CDR2 are GTSNPN and SVGIG. Cut back by 5 bases and 8 bases, the V and J ends lie 25 bases apart. The CDR3 sequence holds 16 residues, the cysteine and phenylalanine included. This entry keeps only the CDR3 DNA: 48 bases, framed from base 1.

This clonotype showed up just a few times. Its binding antigen is unknown. Base qualities were left out, and no much larger clone turns up one base away. The chain was built from TRBV30 and TRBJ1-3; the D gene lacks a confident call. The receptor comes from a woman aged 18-35 years with Graves' hyperthyroidism. Sample: blood. The DNA sequence is given as TGTGCCTGGGGCCCACGTCGGCTCGCCGGGAGCGACACCATATATTTT. Translated, it reads CAWGPRRLAGSDTIYF.